This T cell receptor beta chain was sequenced for a study of CD8 T cells in ankylosing spondylitis. Whole-study results and caveats: Matched synovial fluid from ankylosing spondylitis patients was reported to be enriched for disease-linked clones. Disease-associated clonotypes exhibited CD8+ identity and were relatively infrequent in peripheral blood. Ankylosing spondylitis blood appeared to carry a characteristic TCR beta motif of eight or nine highly homologous variants.

In making TCR beta libraries, quantitative 5'-RACE with molecular barcodes was used. TCRdb called the 5' RACE reads again in MiXCR, with one record for every CDR3 protein. The sample has 330,000 or so distinct CDR3 sequences, roughly 8% seen once; the top ten hold about 14%. This clonotype occurred a few times. The antigen is not known. The CDR3 runs 15 residues. Losses at the gene ends were 8 bases for V and 4 bases for J; bases not matched to a gene: 10. Germline CDR1 reads DFQATT; CDR2 reads SNEGSKA (reference sequence). The receptor was isolated from a male donor with ankylosing spondylitis. The gene calls are TRBV20-1 and TRBJ2-6, with 8 bases that match TRBD2. Sample: blood, either unsorted or a sorted T cell fraction (not recorded which). The CDR3 DNA sequence: TGCAGTTATGGGGTTCGCGGGAGGGGGGCCAACGTCCTGACTTTC. Its translation: CSYGVRGRGANVLTF.